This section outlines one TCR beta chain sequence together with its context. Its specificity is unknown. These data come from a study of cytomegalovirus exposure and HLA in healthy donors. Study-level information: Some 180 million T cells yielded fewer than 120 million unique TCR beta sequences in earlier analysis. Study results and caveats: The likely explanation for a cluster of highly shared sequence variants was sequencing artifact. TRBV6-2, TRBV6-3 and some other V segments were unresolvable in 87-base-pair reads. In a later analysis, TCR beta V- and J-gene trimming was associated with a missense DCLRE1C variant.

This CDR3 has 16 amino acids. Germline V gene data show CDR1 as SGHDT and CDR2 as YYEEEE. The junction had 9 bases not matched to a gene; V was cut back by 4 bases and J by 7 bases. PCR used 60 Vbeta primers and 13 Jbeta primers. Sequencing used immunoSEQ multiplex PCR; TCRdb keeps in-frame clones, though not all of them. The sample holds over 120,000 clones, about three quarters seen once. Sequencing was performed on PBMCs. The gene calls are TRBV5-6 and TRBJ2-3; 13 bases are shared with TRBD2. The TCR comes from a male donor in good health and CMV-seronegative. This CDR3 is CASSGLLAGGLNTQYF. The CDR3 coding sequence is TGTGCCAGCAGCGGATTACTAGCGGGGGGGCTTAATACGCAGTATTTT. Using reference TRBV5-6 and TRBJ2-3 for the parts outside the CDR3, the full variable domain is DAGVTQSPTHLIKTRGQQVTLRCSPKSGHDTVSWYQQALGQGPQFIFQYYEEEERQRGNFPDRFSGHQFPNYSSELNVNALLLGDSALYLCASSGLLAGGLNTQYFGPGTRLTVL.